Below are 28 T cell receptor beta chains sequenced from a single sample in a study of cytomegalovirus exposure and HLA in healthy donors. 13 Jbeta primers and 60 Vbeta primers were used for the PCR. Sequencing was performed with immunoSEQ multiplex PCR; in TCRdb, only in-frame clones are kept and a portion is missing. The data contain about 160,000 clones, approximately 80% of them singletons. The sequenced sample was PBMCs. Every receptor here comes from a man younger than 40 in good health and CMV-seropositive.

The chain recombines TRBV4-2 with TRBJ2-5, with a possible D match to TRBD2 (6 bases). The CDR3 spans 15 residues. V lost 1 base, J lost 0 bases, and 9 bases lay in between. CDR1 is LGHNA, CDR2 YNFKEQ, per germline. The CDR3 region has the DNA TGTGCCAGCAGCCAAGTGGGGGACTACCAAGAGACCCAGTACTTC. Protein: CASSQVGDYQETQYF.

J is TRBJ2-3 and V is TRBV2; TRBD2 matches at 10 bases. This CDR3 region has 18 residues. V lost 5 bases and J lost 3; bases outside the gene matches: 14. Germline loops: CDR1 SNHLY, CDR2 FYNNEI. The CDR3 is CASSRGAGGPSVTDTQYF. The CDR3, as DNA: TGTGCCAGCAGTCGAGGAGCGGGGGGGCCTTCGGTAACAGATACGCAGTATTTT.

As DNA, the CDR3 is TGTGCCAGTAGTACCGGGACAGTCTCTGGGGCCAACGTCCTGACTTTC. This encodes CASSTGTVSGANVLTF. The rearrangement links TRBV19 to TRBJ2-6; 7 positions agree with TRBD1. The germline V gene encodes CDR1 LNHDA and CDR2 SQIVND (reference sequence). The CDR3 has 16 amino acids. With V trimmed by 4 bases and J by 0 bases, 3 bases remained unmatched. The full variable domain, completed using reference TRBV19 and TRBJ2-6, is DGGITQSPKYLFRKEGQNVTLSCEQNLNHDAMYWYRQDPGQGLRLIYYSQIVNDFQKGDIAEGYSVSREKKESFPLTVTSAQKNPTAFYLCASSTGTVSGANVLTFGAGSRLTVL.

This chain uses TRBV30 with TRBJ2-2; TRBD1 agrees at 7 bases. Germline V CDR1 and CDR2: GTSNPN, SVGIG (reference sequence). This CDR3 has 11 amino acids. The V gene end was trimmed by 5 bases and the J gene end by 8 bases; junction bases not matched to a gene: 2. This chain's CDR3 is CAWAGGGELFF. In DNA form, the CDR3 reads TGTGCCTGGGCAGGGGGTGGGGAGCTGTTTTTT.

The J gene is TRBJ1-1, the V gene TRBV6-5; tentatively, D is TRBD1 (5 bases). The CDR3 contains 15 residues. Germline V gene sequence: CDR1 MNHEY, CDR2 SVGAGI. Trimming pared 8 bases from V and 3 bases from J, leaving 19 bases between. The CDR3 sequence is CASQQEPASYTEAFF. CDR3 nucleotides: TGTGCCAGCCAACAGGAGCCAGCCTCCTACACTGAAGCTTTCTTT.

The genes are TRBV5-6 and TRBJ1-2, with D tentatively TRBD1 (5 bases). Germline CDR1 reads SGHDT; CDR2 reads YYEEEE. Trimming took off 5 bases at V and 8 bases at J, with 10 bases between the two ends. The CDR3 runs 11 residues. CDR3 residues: CASSQEGGYTF. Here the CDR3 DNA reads TGTGCCAGCAGTCAGGAGGGGGGCTACACCTTC.

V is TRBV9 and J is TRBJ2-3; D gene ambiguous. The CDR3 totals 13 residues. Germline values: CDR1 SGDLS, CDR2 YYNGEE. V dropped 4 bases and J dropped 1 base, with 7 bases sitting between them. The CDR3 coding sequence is TGTGCCAGCAGCCCGTCTGGCACAGATACGCAGTATTTT. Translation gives CASSPSGTDTQYF. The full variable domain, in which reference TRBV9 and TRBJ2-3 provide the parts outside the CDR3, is DSGVTQTPKHLITATGQRVTLRCSPRSGDLSVYWYQQSLDQGLQFLIQYYNGEERAKGNILERFSAQQFPDLHSELNLSSLELGDSALYFCASSPSGTDTQYFGPGTRLTVL.

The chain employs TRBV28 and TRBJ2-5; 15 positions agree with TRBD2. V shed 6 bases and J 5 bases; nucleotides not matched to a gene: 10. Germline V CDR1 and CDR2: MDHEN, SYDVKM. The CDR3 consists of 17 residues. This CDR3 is CASSWTSGGAANETQYF. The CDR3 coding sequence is TGTGCCAGCAGCTGGACTAGCGGGGGGGCAGCAAATGAGACCCAGTACTTC.

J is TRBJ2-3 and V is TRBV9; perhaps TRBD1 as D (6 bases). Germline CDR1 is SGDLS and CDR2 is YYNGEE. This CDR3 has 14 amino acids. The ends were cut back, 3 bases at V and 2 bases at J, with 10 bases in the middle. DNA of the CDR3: TGTGCCAGCAGCGAACGGGACATCACAGATACGCAGTATTTT. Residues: CASSERDITDTQYF. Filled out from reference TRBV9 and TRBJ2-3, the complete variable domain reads DSGVTQTPKHLITATGQRVTLRCSPRSGDLSVYWYQQSLDQGLQFLIQYYNGEERAKGNILERFSAQQFPDLHSELNLSSLELGDSALYFCASSERDITDTQYFGPGTRLTVL.

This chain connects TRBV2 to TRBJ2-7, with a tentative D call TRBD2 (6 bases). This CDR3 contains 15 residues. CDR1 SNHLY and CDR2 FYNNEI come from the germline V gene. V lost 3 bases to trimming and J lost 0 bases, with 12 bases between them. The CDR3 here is CASSERDGFSYEQYF. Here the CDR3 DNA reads TGTGCCAGCAGTGAGCGGGACGGTTTCTCCTACGAGCAGTACTTC.

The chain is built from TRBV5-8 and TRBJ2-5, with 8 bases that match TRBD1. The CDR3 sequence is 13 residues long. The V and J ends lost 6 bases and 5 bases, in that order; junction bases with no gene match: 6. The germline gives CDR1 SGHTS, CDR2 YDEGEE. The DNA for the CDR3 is TGTGCCAGCACCGGACAGGGCCGTGAGACCCAGTACTTC. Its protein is CASTGQGRETQYF.

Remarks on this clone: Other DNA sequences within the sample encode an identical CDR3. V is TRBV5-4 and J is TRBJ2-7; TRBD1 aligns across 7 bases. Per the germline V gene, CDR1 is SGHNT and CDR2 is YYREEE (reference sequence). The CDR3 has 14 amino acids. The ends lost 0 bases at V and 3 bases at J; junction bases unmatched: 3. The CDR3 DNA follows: TGTGCCAGCAGCTTGGGAGGGGGCGGCTACGAGCAGTACTTC. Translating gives CASSLGGGGYEQYF. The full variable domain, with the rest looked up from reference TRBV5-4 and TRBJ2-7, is ETGVTQSPTHLIKTRGQQVTLRCSSQSGHNTVSWYQQALGQGPQFIFQYYREEENGRGNFPPRFSGLQFPNYSSELNVNALELDDSALYLCASSLGGGGYEQYFGPGTRLTVT.

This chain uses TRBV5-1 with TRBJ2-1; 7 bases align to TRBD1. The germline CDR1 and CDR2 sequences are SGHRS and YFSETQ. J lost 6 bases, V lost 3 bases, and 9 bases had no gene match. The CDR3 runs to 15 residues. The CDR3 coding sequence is TGCGCCAGCAGCTCCGGTGGGACAGAGATCAATGAGCAGTTCTTC. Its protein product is CASSSGGTEINEQFF.

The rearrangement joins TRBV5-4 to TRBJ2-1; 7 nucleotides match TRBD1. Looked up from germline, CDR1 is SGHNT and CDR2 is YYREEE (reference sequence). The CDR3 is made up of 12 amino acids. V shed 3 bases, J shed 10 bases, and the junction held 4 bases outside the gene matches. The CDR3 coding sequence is TGTGCCAGCAGCTCCGGACAGGAGGAGCAGTTCTTC. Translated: CASSSGQEEQFF.

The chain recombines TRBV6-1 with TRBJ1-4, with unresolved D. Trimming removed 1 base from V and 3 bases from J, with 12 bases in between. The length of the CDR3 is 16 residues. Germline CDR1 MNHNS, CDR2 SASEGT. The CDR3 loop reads CASSEGTGGSNEKLFF. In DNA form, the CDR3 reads TGTGCCAGCAGTGAAGGGACGGGAGGGTCTAATGAAAAACTGTTTTTT.

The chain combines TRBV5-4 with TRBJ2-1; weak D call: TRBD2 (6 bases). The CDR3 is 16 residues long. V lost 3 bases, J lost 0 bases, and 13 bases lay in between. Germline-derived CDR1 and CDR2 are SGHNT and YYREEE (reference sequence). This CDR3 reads CASSSMTSRSYNEQFF. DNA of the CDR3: TGTGCCAGCAGCTCAATGACTAGTCGCTCCTACAATGAGCAGTTCTTC.

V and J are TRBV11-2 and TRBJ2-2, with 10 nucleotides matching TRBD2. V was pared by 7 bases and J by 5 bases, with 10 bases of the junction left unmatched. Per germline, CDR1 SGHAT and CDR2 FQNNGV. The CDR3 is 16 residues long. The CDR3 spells CASTNPGLALTGELFF. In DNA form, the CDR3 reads TGTGCCAGCACAAATCCGGGACTAGCGTTGACCGGGGAGCTGTTTTTT.

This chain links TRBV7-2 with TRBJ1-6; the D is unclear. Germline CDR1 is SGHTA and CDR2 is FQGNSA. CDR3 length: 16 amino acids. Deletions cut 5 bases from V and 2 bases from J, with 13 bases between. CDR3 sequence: CASSPGVGTYNSPLHF. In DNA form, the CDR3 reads TGTGCCAGCAGCCCTGGCGTGGGCACCTATAATTCACCCCTCCACTTT.

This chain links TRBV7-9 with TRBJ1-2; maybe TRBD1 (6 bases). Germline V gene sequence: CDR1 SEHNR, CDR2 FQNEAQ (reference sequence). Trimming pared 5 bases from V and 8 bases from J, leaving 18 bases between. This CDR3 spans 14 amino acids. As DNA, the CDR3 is TGTGCCAGCAGCCTCGTGACGTCAGGGGTCGGCTACACCTTC. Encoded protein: CASSLVTSGVGYTF.

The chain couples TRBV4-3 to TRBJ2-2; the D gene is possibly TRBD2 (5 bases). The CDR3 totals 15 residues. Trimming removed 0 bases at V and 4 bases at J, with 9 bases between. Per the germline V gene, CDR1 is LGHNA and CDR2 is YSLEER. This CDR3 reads CASSQDLRVTGELFF. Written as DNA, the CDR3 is TGCGCCAGCAGCCAAGATTTGCGGGTCACCGGGGAGCTGTTTTTT.

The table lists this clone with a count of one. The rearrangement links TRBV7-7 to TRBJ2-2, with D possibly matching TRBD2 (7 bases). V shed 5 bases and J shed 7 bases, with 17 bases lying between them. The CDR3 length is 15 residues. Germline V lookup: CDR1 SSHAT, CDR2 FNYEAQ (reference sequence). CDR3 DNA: TGTGCCAGCAGCCTGGGACGGGGGGCTGGCGGGGAGCTGTTTTTT. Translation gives CASSLGRGAGGELFF.

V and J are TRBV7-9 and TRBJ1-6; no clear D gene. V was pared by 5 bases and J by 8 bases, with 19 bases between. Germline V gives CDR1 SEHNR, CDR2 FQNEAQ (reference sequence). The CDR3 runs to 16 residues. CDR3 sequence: CASSQDPRRNYSPLHF. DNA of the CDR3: TGTGCCAGCAGCCAAGACCCTAGGCGGAATTATTCACCCCTCCACTTT.

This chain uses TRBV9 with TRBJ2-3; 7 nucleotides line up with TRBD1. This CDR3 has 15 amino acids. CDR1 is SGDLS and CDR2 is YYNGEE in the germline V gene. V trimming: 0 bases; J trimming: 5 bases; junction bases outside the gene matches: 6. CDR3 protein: CASSVDPTGVDTQYF. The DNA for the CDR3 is TGTGCCAGCAGCGTAGACCCCACAGGGGTAGATACGCAGTATTTT.

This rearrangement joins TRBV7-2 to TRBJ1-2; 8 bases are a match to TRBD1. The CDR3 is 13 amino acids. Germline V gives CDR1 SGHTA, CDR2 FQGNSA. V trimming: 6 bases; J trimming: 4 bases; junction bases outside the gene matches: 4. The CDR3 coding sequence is TGTGCCAGCAGTTTCGGGACAGGCTATGGCTACACCTTC. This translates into CASSFGTGYGYTF.

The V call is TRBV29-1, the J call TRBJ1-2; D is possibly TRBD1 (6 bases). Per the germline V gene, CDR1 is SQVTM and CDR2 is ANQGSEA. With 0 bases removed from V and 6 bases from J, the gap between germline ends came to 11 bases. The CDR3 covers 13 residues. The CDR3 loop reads CSVEDGDIDGYTF. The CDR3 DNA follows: TGCAGCGTTGAAGATGGGGACATTGATGGCTACACCTTC.

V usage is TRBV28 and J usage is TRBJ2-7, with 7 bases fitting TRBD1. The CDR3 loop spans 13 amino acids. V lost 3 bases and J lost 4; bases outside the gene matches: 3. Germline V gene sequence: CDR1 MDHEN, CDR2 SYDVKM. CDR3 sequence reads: CASSFSGGYEQYF. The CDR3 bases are TGTGCCAGCAGTTTTTCAGGGGGATACGAGCAGTACTTC.

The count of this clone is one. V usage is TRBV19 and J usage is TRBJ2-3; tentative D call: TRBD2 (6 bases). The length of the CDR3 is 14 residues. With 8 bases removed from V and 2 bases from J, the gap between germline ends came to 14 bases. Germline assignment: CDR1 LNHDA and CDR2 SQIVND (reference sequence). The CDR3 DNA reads TGTGCCAGTCGGTGGGGGGTCGACACAGATACGCAGTATTTT. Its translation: CASRWGVDTDTQYF. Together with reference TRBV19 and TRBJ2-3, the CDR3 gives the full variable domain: DGGITQSPKYLFRKEGQNVTLSCEQNLNHDAMYWYRQDPGQGLRLIYYSQIVNDFQKGDIAEGYSVSREKKESFPLTVTSAQKNPTAFYLCASRWGVDTDTQYFGPGTRLTVL.

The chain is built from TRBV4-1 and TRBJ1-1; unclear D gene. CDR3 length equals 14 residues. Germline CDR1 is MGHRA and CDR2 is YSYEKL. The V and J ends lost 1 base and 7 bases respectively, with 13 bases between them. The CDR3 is CASSQVLPAGEAFF. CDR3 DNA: TGCGCCAGCAGCCAAGTCTTGCCCGCCGGTGAAGCTTTCTTT.